This record concerns one T cell receptor beta chain sequence. The antigen is unknown. TCRdb redid the calling of the reads with MiXCR, one entry per CDR3 protein. The table has hundreds of thousands of distinct CDR3 sequences, around a third seen once. This sample was taken from a study of T cell repertoires in cytomegalovirus infection. The wider study: Recently identified HLA-C-restricted CMV epitopes were among the peptides used. Public TCR beta signatures indicated both CMV infection and matching HLA type. Study conclusions and caveats: Summed frequency of public TCR beta families distinguished CMV carriers with the relevant HLA. Predominance within the ex vivo response was attributable to HLA-C-restricted CMV-specific TCR beta clonotypes.

This CDR3 is 16 amino acids long. Germline values: CDR1 SGHVS, CDR2 FQNEAQ. V was shortened by 6 bases and J by 6 bases, with 21 bases between the two germline ends. The source material was cultured PBMCs, sampled from culture after CMV antigen stimulation. The V and J genes are TRBV7-8 and TRBJ2-1, with TRBD1 as a possible D gene (6 bases). The sequence derives from a human donor in good health (CMV status not recorded). Some clones in this sample may be carry-over from other donors' samples. In DNA, the CDR3 is TGTGCCAGCAGATCGAGGGCCAGGGGCGCTCTCAATGAGCAGTTCTTC. Encoded protein: CASRSRARGALNEQFF. The full variable domain, in which reference TRBV7-8 and TRBJ2-1 provide the parts outside the CDR3, is GAGVSQSPRYKVAKRGQDVALRCDPISGHVSLFWYQQALGQGPEFLTYFQNEAQLDKSGLPSDRFFAERPEGSVSTLKIQRTQQEDSAVYLCASRSRARGALNEQFFGPGTRLTVL.